The clone carrying this T cell receptor (beta chain) was seen a few times. Its antigen is not known. TCR beta CDR3 regions were amplified from RNA transcripts. Second-round multiplex PCR followed a first-round RT-PCR using HTBI primers. From the multiplex PCR reads, TCRdb called clonotypes with MiXCR, one entry per CDR3 protein. The sample carries around 590,000 distinct CDR3 sequences, approximately 35% recorded once. The sample comes from a study of Graves' ophthalmopathy and Graves' hyperthyroidism. Study overall: Hyperthyroidism counted as stable given no ophthalmopathy within 18 months of follow-up.

Points from the study as a whole: It was with around 67% sensitivity and about 72% specificity that the model predicted ophthalmopathy progression. Most clonotypes expanded in thyroid above 0.001 frequency were present in blood too.

The source of this sequence is an adult man with Graves' hyperthyroidism. The sequenced material came from peripheral blood or thyroid tissue (not recorded which).

CDR3 nucleotides: TGTGCCAGCAGATCGACAGGGGGAAGGACTGAAGCTTTCTTT. Translated: CASRSTGGRTEAFF. The rearrangement links TRBV6-2 or TRBV6-3 to TRBJ1-1, with TRBD1 matching over 9 bases. Germline V CDR1 and CDR2: MNHEY, SVGEGT. V trimming: 6 bases; J trimming: 5 bases; junction bases outside the gene matches: 7. The CDR3 covers 14 residues.